This TCR beta chain was recorded in a study of blood T cell repertoires in COVID-19. Whole-study context: Material from acute and convalescent COVID-19 was sourced from the United States, Italy and Spain. PBMCs, B-cell-depleted T cells, or T cells provided the cDNA or gDNA that made up the material.

This clone has only one observation. Source study methods: The assay estimated nucleated cells by amplifying reference gene primers. Measured with immunoSEQ multiplex PCR; TCRdb has only the in-frame clones, and not every one. The DNA was the basis for D and trimming; V, J and clone size are from that table. There are fewer than 65,000 clones in the sample; 90% occur only once, and 3.5% to 5% lies in the top ten. V gave up 6 bases and J gave up 2 bases; unmatched junction bases: 5. Germline values: CDR1 KGHDR, CDR2 SFDVKD. CDR3 length: 15 amino acids. Sequencing used peripheral blood. The TCR originated in a human donor in a cohort sampled during active COVID-19. The rearrangement joins TRBV24-1 to TRBJ2-5; 10 nucleotides align to TRBD1. The CDR3 region is CATSPTGQGQETQYF. CDR3 coding DNA: TGTGCCACCAGTCCCACGGGACAGGGGCAAGAGACCCAGTACTTC.